This T cell receptor beta chain is drawn from a study of siplizumab effects on memory and regulatory T cells. About the research overall: Reactions of mixed lymphocytes were paired, with siplizumab at approximately 1 ug/mL or without drug.

The authors kept the mixed lymphocyte reaction cells in coculture at 37°C for 5 to 6 days. CDR3 length equals 13 residues. Germline V gene data show CDR1 as LNHDA and CDR2 as SQIVND (reference sequence). The ends were cut back, 7 bases at V and 8 bases at J, with 14 bases in the middle. This clone was observed a few times. Its antigen is unknown. Profiled with immunoSEQ multiplex PCR; TCRdb holds only in-frame clones, not every one. The profile shows 3,000 or so clones, roughly 60% of them singletons. The receptor was derived from a human donor in good health; the cells came from an allogeneic mixed lymphocyte reaction. Some clones in this sample may be carry-over from other donors' samples. Material: CFSE-low (dividing) CD8+ T cells sorted from an allogeneic mixed lymphocyte reaction. This sequence joins TRBV19 and TRBJ2-2; D is unclear. This CDR3 is CASTTHGPGELFF. Written as DNA, the CDR3 is TGTGCCAGTACCACTCATGGACCGGGGGAGCTGTTTTTT.